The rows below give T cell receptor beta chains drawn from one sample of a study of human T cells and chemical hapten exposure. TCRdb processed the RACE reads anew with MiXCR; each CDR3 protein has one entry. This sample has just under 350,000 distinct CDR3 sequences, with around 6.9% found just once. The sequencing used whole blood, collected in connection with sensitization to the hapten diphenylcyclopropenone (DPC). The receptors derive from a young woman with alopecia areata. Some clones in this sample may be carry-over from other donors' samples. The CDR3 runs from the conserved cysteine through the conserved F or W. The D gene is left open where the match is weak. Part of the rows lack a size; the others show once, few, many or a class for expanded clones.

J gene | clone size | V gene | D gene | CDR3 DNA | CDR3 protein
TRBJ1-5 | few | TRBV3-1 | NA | TGTGCCAGCAGCCAAATTTACAGGGAGGATCAGCCCCAGCATTTT | CASSQIYREDQPQHF
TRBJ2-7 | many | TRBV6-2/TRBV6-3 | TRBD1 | TGTGCCAGCAGCGAGACAGGGGGAAGCTACGAGCAGTACTTC | CASSETGGSYEQYF
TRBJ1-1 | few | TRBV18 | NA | TGTGCCAGCTCACCAAATGGGGACCCGGGGACTGAAGCTTTCTTT | CASSPNGDPGTEAFF
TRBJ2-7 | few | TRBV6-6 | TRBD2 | TGTGCCAGCAGTTTCCGCGGGGGGCTCTACGAGCAGTACTTC | CASSFRGGLYEQYF
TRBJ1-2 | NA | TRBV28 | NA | TGTGCCAGCAGTACTACTACAGTAGGGGGGCCCTCTAACTATGGCTACACCTTC | CASSTTTVGGPSNYGYTF
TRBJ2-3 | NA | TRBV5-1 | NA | TGCGCCAGCAGCTTAGAGGCAGGGTTCACAGATACGCAGTATTTT | CASSLEAGFTDTQYF
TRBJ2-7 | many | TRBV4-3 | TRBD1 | TGCGCCAGCAGCCAAGGTGACCGACAGGGAACCTACGAGCAGTACTTC | CASSQGDRQGTYEQYF
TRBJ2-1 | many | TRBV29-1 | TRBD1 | TGCAGCGTTGCCCGGGACAGGGGATACAATGAGCAGTTCTTC | CSVARDRGYNEQFF
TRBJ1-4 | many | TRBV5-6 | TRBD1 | TGTGCCAGCAGCCAGGGGGCAAATGAAAAACTGTTTTTT | CASSQGANEKLFF
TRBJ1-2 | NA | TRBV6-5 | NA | TGTGCCAGCACCCCGAAATATCAGGGCAGGAGGGGCCACACCTTC | CASTPKYQGRRGHTF
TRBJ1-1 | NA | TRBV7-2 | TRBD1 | TGTGCCAGCAGCTTAGTTTCGGGACAGATGAACACTGAAGCTTTCTTT | CASSLVSGQMNTEAFF
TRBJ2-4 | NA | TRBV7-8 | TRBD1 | TGTGCCAGCAGCTCCTTGTCGCGGGACAGGGGGGCGAGAGCCAAAAACATTCAGTACTTC | CASSSLSRDRGARAKNIQYF
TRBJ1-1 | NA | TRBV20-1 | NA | TGCAGTGCTAGAGGAAAAGGGGAGACTGAAGCTTTCTTT | CSARGKGETEAFF
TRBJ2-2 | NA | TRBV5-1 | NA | TGCGCCAGCAGTGAGGGGTCTAACACCGGGGAGCTGTTTTTT | CASSEGSNTGELFF
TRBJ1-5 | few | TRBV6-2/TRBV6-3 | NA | TGTGCCAGCAATGAGGAGTGGAATCAGCCCCAGCATTTT | CASNEEWNQPQHF
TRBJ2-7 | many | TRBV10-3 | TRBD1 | TGTGCCATCAGTGAGTCAGGTTGGGACAGGGACTCCTACGAGCAGTACTTC | CAISESGWDRDSYEQYF
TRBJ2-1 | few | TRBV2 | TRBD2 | TGTGCCAGCCCGGGGGGACTGCTGCATGAGCAGTTCTTC | CASPGGLLHEQFF